This T cell receptor beta chain was captured in a study of memory CD4+ T cells and cytomegalovirus serostatus (dated by TCRdb to the late 2010s). With regard to the full study: The 33 healthy Belgian adults in the cohort included 9 who were CMV seropositive and around 25 who were CMV seronegative. To replicate a published TCR-based CMV serostatus classifier, the researchers sequenced the CD4+ memory TCRbeta repertoires of a Belgian cohort whose cytomegalovirus serostatus was known.

Broader findings and caveats from the paper: The original-framework classifier achieved a median bootstrapped AUC of approximately 0.94 with a 95% CI of 0.76-1.00 on the Belgian cohort. The results were interpreted as suggesting that the CMV-associated TCR signature is mostly present in the CD4+ memory repertoire. Among the 160 or so previously reported CMV-associated TCRbeta sequences, 67 showed up in the CD4+ memory repertoires, with each one found in between one and five individuals. For CMV serostatus prediction, a median bootstrapped AUC of approximately 0.95 was reached with the original framework, and a median bootstrapped AUC of roughly 0.92 was reached with a US-trained random forest. Only CD4+CD45RO+ memory cells were sequenced, in contrast to the original study, in which naive and memory CD4+ and CD8+ populations were covered.

A FACSAria II was used to sort memory CD4+ T cells, defined as single viable CD3+CD4+CD8-CD45RO+ cells. CMV serostatus was assessed using a Roche Elecsys assay, by which serum IgG against CMV pp150, pp28, p38 and p52 was detected. Following thawing, total CD4+ T cells were enriched through positive selection using CD4 magnetic microbeads. The samples came from a different study that was designed specifically to examine the CD4+ T cell memory repertoire. Following standard operating procedures, peripheral blood mononuclear cells were isolated and cryopreserved, while serum was kept at -80 degrees C. The staining used CD3-PerCP (BW264/56), CD4-APC (RPA-T4), CD45RO-PE (UCHT1) and CD8-Pacific Orange (3B5) antibodies, and Sytox blue was used to exclude non-viable cells. Note on this clone: What this receptor recognizes is not known. One base away there is no much larger clone; base qualities are not given.

The Quick-DNA Microprep Kit was used to extract genomic DNA from the sorted cells. Amplification of TCRbeta DNA was done with the immunoSEQ hsTCRbeta kit, following the protocol from the manufacturer. An Illumina MiSeq instrument was used to sequence the TCRbeta libraries. In the paper's pipeline: Following removal of out-of-frame sequences, 2 million to 2.5 million distinct TCRbeta sequences were retained, with an average of around 67,000 per individual. Two values were used to score each individual: the count of 164 previously reported CMV-associated TCRbeta sequences and the total count of productive distinct TCRbeta sequences. A beta-binomial model was reimplemented in Python, and scikit-learn random forests with default parameters were trained on data from the US cohort. Classifier performance on the Belgian cohort was summarized as median AUC with percentile confidence intervals calculated over 10,000 bootstrap iterations. TCRdb obtained this table from immuneACCESS and retained in-frame rearrangements with V and J assigned. These tables miss some clones; where compared with another copy, unresolved V genes account for less than half of the shortfall, and the remainder is unexplained. V, J and clone size are those of that table, while D and trimming were read from the DNA. The sample table holds some 87,000 clones, of which 80% were seen once. 3.6% of the sample is held by the ten biggest clonotypes.

From the germline V gene, CDR1 is SGHNT and CDR2 is YENEEA. Cut back by 3 bases and 3 bases, the V and J ends lie 9 bases apart. CDR3 length: 15 amino acids, cysteine to phenylalanine. The DNA shown is the 45-base CDR3, in frame from base 1. Recombination linked TRBV11-3 to TRBJ2-6, and the D gene may be TRBD1, 6 bases matching. The clonotype comes from an adult in good health and CMV-seropositive. The sample taken for sequencing was memory CD4+ T cells from blood. Read as DNA, the sequence is TGTGCCAGCAGCTTGGACAGTAATGGGGCCAACGTCCTGACTTTC. Translated, this is CASSLDSNGANVLTF.